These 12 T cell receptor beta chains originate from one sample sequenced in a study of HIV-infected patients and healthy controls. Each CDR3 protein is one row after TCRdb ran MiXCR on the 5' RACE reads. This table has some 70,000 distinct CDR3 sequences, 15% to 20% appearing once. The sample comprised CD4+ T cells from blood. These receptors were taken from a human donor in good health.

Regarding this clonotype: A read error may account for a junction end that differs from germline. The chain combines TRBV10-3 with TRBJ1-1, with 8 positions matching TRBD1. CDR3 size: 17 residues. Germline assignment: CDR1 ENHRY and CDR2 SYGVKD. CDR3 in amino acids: CAISEFFGQGANTGAFF. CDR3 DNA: TGTGCCATCAGTGAGTTTTTTGGGCAGGGGGCAAACACTGGAGCTTTCTTT.

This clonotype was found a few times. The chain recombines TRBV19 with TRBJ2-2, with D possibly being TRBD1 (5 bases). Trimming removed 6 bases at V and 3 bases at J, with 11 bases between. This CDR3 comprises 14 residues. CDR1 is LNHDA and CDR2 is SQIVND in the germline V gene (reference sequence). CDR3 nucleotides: TGTGCCAGTAGGACCCAGGGCCACACCGGGGAGCTGTTTTTT. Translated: CASRTQGHTGELFF.

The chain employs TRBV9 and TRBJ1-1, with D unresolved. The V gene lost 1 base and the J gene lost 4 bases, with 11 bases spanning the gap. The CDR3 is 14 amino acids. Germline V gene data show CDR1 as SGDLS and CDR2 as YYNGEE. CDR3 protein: CASSVNVGSTEAFF. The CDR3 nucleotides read TGTGCCAGCAGCGTAAATGTGGGAAGCACTGAAGCTTTCTTT.

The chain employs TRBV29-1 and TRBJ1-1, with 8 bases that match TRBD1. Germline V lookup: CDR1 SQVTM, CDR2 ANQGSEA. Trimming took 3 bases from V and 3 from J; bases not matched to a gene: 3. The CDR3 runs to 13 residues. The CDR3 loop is CSVDQGADTEAFF. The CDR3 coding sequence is TGCAGCGTTGATCAGGGGGCGGACACTGAAGCTTTCTTT.

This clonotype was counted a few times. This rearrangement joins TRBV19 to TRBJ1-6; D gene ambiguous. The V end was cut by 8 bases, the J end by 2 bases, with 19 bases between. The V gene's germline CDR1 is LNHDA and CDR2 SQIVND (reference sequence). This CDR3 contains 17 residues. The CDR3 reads CASSRFVEATYNSPLHF. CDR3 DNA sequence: TGTGCCAGTTCCCGCTTCGTTGAGGCAACCTATAATTCACCCCTCCACTTT. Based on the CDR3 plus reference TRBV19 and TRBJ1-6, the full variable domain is DGGITQSPKYLFRKEGQNVTLSCEQNLNHDAMYWYRQDPGQGLRLIYYSQIVNDFQKGDIAEGYSVSREKKESFPLTVTSAQKNPTAFYLCASSRFVEATYNSPLHFGNGTRLTVT.

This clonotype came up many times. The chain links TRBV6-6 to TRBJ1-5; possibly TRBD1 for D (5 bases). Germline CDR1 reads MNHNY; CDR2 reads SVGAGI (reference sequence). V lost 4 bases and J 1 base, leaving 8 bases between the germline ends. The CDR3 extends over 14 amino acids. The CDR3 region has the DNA TGTGCCAGCAGTTGGGCAGGGAGCAATCAGCCCCAGCATTTT. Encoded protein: CASSWAGSNQPQHF.

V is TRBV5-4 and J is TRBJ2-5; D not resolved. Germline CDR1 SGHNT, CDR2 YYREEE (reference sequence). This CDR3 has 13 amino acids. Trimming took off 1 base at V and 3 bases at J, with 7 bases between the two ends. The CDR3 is CASSLSQKETQYF. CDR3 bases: TGTGCCAGCAGCTTGTCACAGAAAGAGACCCAGTACTTC.

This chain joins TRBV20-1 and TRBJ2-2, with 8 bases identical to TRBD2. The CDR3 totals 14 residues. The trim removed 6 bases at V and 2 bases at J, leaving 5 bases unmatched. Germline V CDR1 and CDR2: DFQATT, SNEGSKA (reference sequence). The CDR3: CSALSGANTGELFF. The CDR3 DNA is TGCAGTGCCCTTAGCGGGGCCAACACCGGGGAGCTGTTTTTT.

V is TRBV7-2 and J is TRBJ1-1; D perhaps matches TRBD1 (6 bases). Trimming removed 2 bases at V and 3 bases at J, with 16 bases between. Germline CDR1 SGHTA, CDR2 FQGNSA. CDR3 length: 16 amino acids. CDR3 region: CASSLRGGATYTEAFF. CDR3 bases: TGTGCCAGCAGCTTACGTGGGGGGGCGACTTACACTGAAGCTTTCTTT.

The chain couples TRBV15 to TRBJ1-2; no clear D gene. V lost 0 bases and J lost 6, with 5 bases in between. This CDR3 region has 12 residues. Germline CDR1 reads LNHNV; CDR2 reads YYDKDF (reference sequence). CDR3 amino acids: CATSREPHGYTF. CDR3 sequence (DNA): TGTGCCACCAGCAGAGAACCCCATGGCTACACCTTC.

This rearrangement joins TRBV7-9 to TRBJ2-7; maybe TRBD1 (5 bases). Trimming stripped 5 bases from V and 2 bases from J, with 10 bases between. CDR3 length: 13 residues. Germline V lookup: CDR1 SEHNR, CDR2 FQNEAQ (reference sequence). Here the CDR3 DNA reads TGTGCCAGCAGCCTTCAGGGAACCTACGAGCAGTACTTC. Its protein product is CASSLQGTYEQYF.

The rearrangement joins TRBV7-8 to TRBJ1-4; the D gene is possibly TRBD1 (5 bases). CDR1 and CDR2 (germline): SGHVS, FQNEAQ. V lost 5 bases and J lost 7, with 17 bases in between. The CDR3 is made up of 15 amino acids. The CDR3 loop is CASSLTGAEGEKLFF. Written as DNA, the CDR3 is TGTGCCAGCAGCCTCACCGGGGCGGAGGGTGAAAAACTGTTTTTT. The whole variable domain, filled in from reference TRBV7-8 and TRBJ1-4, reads GAGVSQSPRYKVAKRGQDVALRCDPISGHVSLFWYQQALGQGPEFLTYFQNEAQLDKSGLPSDRFFAERPEGSVSTLKIQRTQQEDSAVYLCASSLTGAEGEKLFFGSGTQLSVL.